A selection of T cell receptor beta chains follows, all from one sample in a study of blood T cell repertoires in COVID-19. Measured with immunoSEQ multiplex PCR; TCRdb has only the in-frame clones, and not every one. This sample has roughly 260,000 clones; 87% occur once, and the top ten carry about 2.2%. Sequenced sample: peripheral blood. The receptors originated from a woman aged 45-60 years who had recovered from COVID-19. CDR3s include the opening cysteine and the closing phenylalanine or tryptophan. The D gene is left open where the match is weak.

v_call	d_call	cdr3_aa
TRBV2	-	CASSGGDRENNQPQHF
TRBV7-9	TRBD2	CASSLALASGIHNEQFF
TRBV5-1	TRBD1	CASSLAGGQGARTDTQYF
TRBV10-3	-	CAISESGGGAEAFF
TRBV5-1	-	CASSPRGGGYTF
TRBV6-5	-	CASRPTGSGWKTQYF
TRBV4-3	TRBD2	CASSRITGTSVNEQYF
TRBV11-2	-	CASSLLLTGYGYTF
TRBV10-3	-	CAISEQVMNTEAFF
TRBV19	TRBD1	CASSRKSGTAEAFF
TRBV27	TRBD2	CASSLMGTSGARQYF
TRBV28	TRBD2	CASRSFRGVHEQYF
TRBV10-1	-	CASSEKGAGTCYNEQFF
TRBV2	-	CACQGDFTADTQYF
TRBV27	-	CASSLWGGGFNQPQHF
TRBV7-3	TRBD1	CASSLVVGGGSNEQFF
TRBV28	TRBD2	CASRASGIVDTQYF
TRBV30	-	CAWGLKGANVLTF
TRBV6-2/TRBV6-3	-	CASSYGSKSKNTEAFF
TRBV15	-	CATSRDRQGEAFF
TRBV24-1	-	CATSDRGTGEETQYF
TRBV5-1	TRBD2	CASSRVSGSTGELFF